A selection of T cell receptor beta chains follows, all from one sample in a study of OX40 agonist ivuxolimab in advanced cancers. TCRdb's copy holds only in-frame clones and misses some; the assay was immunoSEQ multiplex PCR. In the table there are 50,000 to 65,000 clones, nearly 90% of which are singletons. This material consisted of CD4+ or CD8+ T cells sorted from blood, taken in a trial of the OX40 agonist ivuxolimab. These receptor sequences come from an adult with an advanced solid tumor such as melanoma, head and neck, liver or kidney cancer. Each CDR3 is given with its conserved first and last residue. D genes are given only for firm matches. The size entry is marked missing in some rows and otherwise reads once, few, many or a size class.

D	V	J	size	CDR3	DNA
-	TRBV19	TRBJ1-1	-	CASSIEGGLITEAFF	TGTGCCAGTAGTATAGAAGGGGGATTGATTACTGAAGCTTTCTTT
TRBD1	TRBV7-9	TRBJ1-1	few	CASSLGWDRNTEAFF	TGTGCCAGCAGCTTAGGATGGGACAGAAACACTGAAGCTTTCTTT
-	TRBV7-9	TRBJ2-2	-	CASSLNSPLNTGELFF	TGTGCCAGCAGCTTAAATAGCCCTCTGAACACCGGGGAGCTGTTTTTT
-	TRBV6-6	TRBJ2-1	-	CASSPVNEQFF	TGTGCCAGCAGTCCGGTGAATGAGCAGTTCTTC
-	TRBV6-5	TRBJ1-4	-	CASSQGYRNEKLFF	TGTGCCAGCAGTCAAGGGTATAGGAATGAAAAACTGTTTTTT
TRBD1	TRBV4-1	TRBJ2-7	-	CASSQAGQGPYEQYF	TGCGCCAGCAGCCAAGCGGGACAGGGCCCTTACGAGCAGTACTTC
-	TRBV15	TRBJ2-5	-	CATSRAFQETQYF	TGTGCCACCAGCAGGGCATTTCAAGAGACCCAGTACTTC
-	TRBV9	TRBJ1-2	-	CASSVVQEGPYGYTF	TGTGCCAGCAGCGTAGTGCAGGAGGGGCCCTATGGCTACACCTTC
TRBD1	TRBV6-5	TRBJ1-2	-	CASSFGTGGLYGYTF	TGTGCCAGCAGTTTCGGGACAGGGGGGCTCTATGGCTACACCTTC
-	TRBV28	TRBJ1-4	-	CASSLPQGNEKLFF	TGTGCCAGCAGTTTACCTCAGGGGAATGAAAAACTGTTTTTT
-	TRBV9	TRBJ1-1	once	CASSVDWGVGTEAFF	TGTGCCAGCAGCGTAGATTGGGGGGTAGGCACTGAAGCTTTCTTT
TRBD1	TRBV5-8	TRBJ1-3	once	CASSWFRQGAGNTIYF	TGTGCCAGCAGCTGGTTCAGACAGGGGGCTGGAAACACCATATATTTT
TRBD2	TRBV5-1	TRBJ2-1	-	CASSLVLAGGPPVF	TGCGCCAGCAGCTTAGTGCTAGCGGGGGGCCCCCCTGTCTTC
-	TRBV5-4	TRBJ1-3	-	CASSLGGAQGNSGNTIYF	TGTGCCAGCAGCTTGGGAGGGGCCCAGGGCAACTCTGGAAACACCATATATTTT
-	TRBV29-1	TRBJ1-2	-	CSVGETANYGYTF	TGCAGCGTTGGGGAGACAGCTAACTATGGCTACACCTTC
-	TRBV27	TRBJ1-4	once	CASSGVATNEKLFF	TGTGCCAGCAGTGGGGTCGCAACTAATGAAAAACTGTTTTTT
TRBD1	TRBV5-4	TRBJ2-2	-	CASSPERTGGGGELFF	TGTGCCAGCAGCCCGGAACGGACAGGGGGCGGCGGGGAGCTGTTTTTT
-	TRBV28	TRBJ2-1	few	CASSFMGRGQPNEQFF	TGTGCCAGCAGTTTTATGGGCAGGGGACAACCCAATGAGCAGTTCTTC
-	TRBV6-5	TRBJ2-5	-	CASKTPGLETQYF	TGTGCCAGCAAAACGCCAGGGCTAGAGACCCAGTACTTC
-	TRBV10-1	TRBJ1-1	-	CASNGGNTEAFF	TGCGCCAGCAATGGGGGGAACACTGAAGCTTTCTTT
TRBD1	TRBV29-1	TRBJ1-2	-	CSALEGQGGGYTF	TGCAGCGCCCTGGAGGGACAGGGGGGTGGCTACACCTTC
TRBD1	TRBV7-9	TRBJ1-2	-	CASTKGQGNYGYTF	TGTGCCAGCACCAAAGGACAGGGCAACTATGGCTACACCTTC
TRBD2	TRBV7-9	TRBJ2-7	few	CASSSQGLAAYEQYF	TGTGCCAGCAGCTCTCAAGGACTAGCTGCCTACGAGCAGTACTTC
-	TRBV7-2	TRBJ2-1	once	CASSLGGGSYNEQFF	TGTGCCAGCAGCTTAGGCGGAGGCTCCTACAATGAGCAGTTCTTC
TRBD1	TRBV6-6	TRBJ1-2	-	CASSGRDRGNYGYTF	TGTGCCAGCAGTGGGAGGGACAGGGGTAACTATGGCTACACCTTC
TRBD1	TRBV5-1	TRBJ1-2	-	CASSSPGQTYGYTF	TGCGCCAGCAGCTCGCCGGGACAGACATATGGCTACACCTTC
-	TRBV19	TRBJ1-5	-	CASSTAINSNQPQHF	TGTGCCAGTAGTACAGCAATTAATAGCAATCAGCCCCAGCATTTT
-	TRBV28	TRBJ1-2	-	CASSFLRALGGYTF	TGTGCCAGCAGCTTCCTTAGGGCTCTAGGTGGCTACACCTTC
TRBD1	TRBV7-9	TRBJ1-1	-	CASSPRGTVMNTEAFF	TGTGCCAGCAGCCCCCGCGGGACAGTGATGAACACTGAAGCTTTCTTT
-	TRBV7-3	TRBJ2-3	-	CASSLTGGGDTQYF	TGTGCCAGCAGCTTAACGGGAGGGGGCGATACGCAGTATTTT
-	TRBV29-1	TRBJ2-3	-	CSVAEGNLDTQYF	TGCAGCGTCGCGGAGGGGAATTTGGATACGCAGTATTTT
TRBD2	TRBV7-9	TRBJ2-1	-	CASSLRTSGAYNEQFF	TGTGCCAGCAGCTTGAGGACTAGCGGGGCGTACAATGAGCAGTTCTTC
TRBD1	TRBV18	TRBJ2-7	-	CASSPTGGGYEQYF	TGTGCCAGCTCACCGACAGGGGGCGGCTACGAGCAGTACTTC
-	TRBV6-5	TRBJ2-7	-	CASSRTGTHSYEQYF	TGTGCCAGCAGTAGAACCGGGACACACTCCTACGAGCAGTACTTC
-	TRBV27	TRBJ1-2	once	CASSLLAGTNYGYTF	TGTGCCAGCAGTTTATTGGCAGGGACTAACTATGGCTACACCTTC
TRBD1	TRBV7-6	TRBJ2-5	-	CASSLNDRVETQYF	TGTGCCAGCAGCCTTAACGACAGGGTTGAGACCCAGTACTTC
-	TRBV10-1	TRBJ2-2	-	CASSEGAPNTGELFF	TGCGCCAGCAGTGAAGGGGCCCCGAACACCGGGGAGCTGTTTTTT
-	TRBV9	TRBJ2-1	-	CASSPREKGYNEQFF	TGTGCCAGCAGCCCCCGGGAAAAGGGTTACAATGAGCAGTTCTTC
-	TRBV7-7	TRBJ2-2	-	CASSLVPGTGGELFF	TGTGCTAGCAGCTTAGTCCCAGGGACTGGCGGGGAGCTGTTTTTT
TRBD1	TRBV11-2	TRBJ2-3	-	CASSRDRVTDTQYF	TGTGCCAGCAGCAGAGACAGGGTAACAGATACGCAGTATTTT
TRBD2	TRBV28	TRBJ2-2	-	CASSPEREVGTGELFF	TGTGCCAGCAGTCCCGAGCGGGAGGTAGGGACCGGGGAGCTGTTTTTT
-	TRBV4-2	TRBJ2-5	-	CASSIHTGGPLGETQYF	TGTGCCAGCAGCATCCACACAGGAGGGCCTCTCGGAGAGACCCAGTACTTC
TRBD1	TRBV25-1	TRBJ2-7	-	CASSETGVDYEQYF	TGTGCCAGCAGTGAAACAGGGGTCGACTACGAGCAGTACTTC
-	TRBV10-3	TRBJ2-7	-	CAISDPGEGAREQYF	TGTGCCATCAGTGACCCAGGGGAGGGGGCGAGAGAGCAGTACTTC
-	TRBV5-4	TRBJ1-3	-	CASSFLPGSGNTIYF	TGTGCCAGCAGCTTCCTCCCGGGGTCCGGAAACACCATATATTTT
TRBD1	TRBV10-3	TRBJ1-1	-	CAISETGTGEDTEAFF	TGTGCCATCAGTGAGACGGGGACAGGGGAAGACACTGAAGCTTTCTTT
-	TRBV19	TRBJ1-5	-	CASSIQGDNQPQHF	TGTGCCAGTAGTATCCAGGGAGACAATCAGCCCCAGCATTTT
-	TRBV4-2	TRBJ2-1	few	CASSQDRTASSYNEQFF	TGTGCCAGCAGCCAAGATAGGACAGCGTCAAGCTACAATGAGCAGTTCTTC
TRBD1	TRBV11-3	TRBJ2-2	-	CASSLDRGNGELFF	TGTGCCAGCAGCCTCGACAGGGGCAACGGGGAGCTGTTTTTT
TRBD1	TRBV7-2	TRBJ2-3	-	CASSLSGTGARDTQYF	TGTGCCAGCAGCCTAAGCGGGACAGGGGCAAGAGATACGCAGTATTTT
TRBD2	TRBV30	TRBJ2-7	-	CAVQRGFDEQYF	TGTGCCGTACAGCGGGGTTTCGACGAGCAGTACTTC
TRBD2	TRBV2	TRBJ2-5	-	CASSPRTSGRPETQYF	TGTGCCAGCAGTCCAAGGACTAGCGGGAGACCTGAGACCCAGTACTTC
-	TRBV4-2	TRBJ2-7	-	CASSLGGETYYEQYF	TGTGCCAGCAGCTTGGGAGGTGAGACCTACTACGAGCAGTACTTC
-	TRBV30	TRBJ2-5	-	CAWKAGSGTQETQYF	TGTGCCTGGAAGGCCGGTTCGGGGACCCAAGAGACCCAGTACTTC
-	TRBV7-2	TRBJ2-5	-	CASSLLQETQYF	TGTGCCAGCAGCCTACTTCAAGAGACCCAGTACTTC